This T cell receptor beta chain was sequenced in a study of cytomegalovirus exposure and HLA in healthy donors. In the PCR, 60 Vbeta and 13 Jbeta primers were used. Libraries were prepared by immunoSEQ multiplex PCR; TCRdb keeps only in-frame clonotypes and omits some of them. The sample has roughly 190,000 clones, roughly 81% seen once; the top ten hold roughly 2.8%. This clone showed up just once. The TCR originated in a woman under 40 in good health and CMV-seropositive. Sequences were obtained from PBMCs.

CDR3 amino acids: CASSPRRQGRDEQYF. For the CDR3, the DNA is TGTGCCAGCAGCCCCCGGAGACAGGGTCGGGACGAGCAGTACTTC. The gene calls are TRBV9 and TRBJ2-7, with TRBD1 matching over 7 bases. The J segment lost 5 bases and the V segment lost 4 bases, leaving 12 bases of the junction unmatched. The CDR3 length is 15 residues. Germline V gene sequence: CDR1 SGDLS, CDR2 YYNGEE. The entire variable domain, with the rest obtained from reference TRBV9 and TRBJ2-7, is as follows: DSGVTQTPKHLITATGQRVTLRCSPRSGDLSVYWYQQSLDQGLQFLIQYYNGEERAKGNILERFSAQQFPDLHSELNLSSLELGDSALYFCASSPRRQGRDEQYFGPGTRLTVT.